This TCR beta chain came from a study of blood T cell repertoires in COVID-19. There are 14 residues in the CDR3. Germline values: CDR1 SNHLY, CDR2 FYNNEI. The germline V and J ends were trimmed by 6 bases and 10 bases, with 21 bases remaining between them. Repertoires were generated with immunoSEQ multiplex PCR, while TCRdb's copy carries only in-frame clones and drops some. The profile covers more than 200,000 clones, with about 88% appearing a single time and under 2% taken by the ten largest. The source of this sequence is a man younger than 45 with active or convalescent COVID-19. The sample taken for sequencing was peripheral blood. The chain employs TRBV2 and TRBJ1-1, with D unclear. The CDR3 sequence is CASRSVLRRFVAFF. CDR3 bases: TGTGCCAGCAGGTCTGTACTCCGCCGGTTTGTAGCTTTCTTT.